This T cell receptor beta chain is from a study of T cells in Graves' hyperthyroidism and ophthalmopathy. Extraction of PBMCs used under 13 ml of fresh peripheral blood. What was amplified from RNA transcripts were TCR beta CDR3 regions. Carried out on the TCR CDR3, a first-round RT-PCR used the HTBI primer set. TCRdb independently ran MiXCR on the multiplex PCR reads; one entry per CDR3 protein. The sample holds 550,000 to 600,000 distinct CDR3 sequences, over 12% seen once. This clonotype was counted ten times or more. The sample consisted of blood. The TCR sequence derives from a woman under 30 with Graves' ophthalmopathy.

The CDR3 loop reads CASRDLGQGEETQYF. Written as DNA, the CDR3 is TGTGCCAGCAGGGATCTAGGACAGGGTGAAGAGACCCAGTACTTC. The genes are TRBV27 and TRBJ2-5; 8 nucleotides agree with TRBD1. The CDR3 runs to 15 residues. The V gene's germline CDR1 is MNHEY and CDR2 SMNVEV (reference sequence). The junction had 9 bases not matched to a gene; V was cut back by 6 bases and J by 3 bases.